In this sample, the clone carrying this T cell receptor beta chain is medium-sized. Its antigen is unidentified. These data originate in a study of cytomegalovirus exposure and HLA in healthy donors. About the study: There were 75 million to 95 million unique TCRs (from HLA-typed donors) in an early data release.

Trimming removed 4 bases at V and 11 bases at J, with 14 bases between. CDR1 is MNHNS and CDR2 is SASEGT in the germline V gene. The CDR3 extends over 12 amino acids. The study's findings and limits: The classifier reportedly diagnosed cytomegalovirus status with high sensitivity and specificity. Listed as cytomegalovirus-associated were approximately 160 TCR beta chains.

Researchers ran the PCR with 60 Vbeta and 13 Jbeta primers. Clones were read by immunoSEQ multiplex PCR, and TCRdb kept only the in-frame ones, dropping some. Of tens of thousands of clones in the sample, 72% were seen once. The TCR comes from a man aged 25-45 years in good health and CMV-seronegative. The sequencing input was PBMCs. This sequence joins TRBV6-1 and TRBJ1-1; tentative D call: TRBD1 (6 bases). The chain's CDR3 is CASSVGGLWAFF. The DNA of the CDR3 is TGTGCCAGCAGTGTGGGGGGGCTATGGGCTTTCTTT.